Below, 9 T cell receptor beta chains from the same sample are listed, as sequenced in a study of shared clonotypes between healthy human individuals. The repertoire was sequenced with immunoSEQ multiplex PCR; TCRdb's copy has only in-frame clones and lacks some. The table records over 1.5 million clones, roughly 98% of them present only once. The sample was naive CD4+ T cells sorted from blood. Subset of the sample: CD45RA+ positively selected. These receptor sequences come from a man aged 25-40 years in good health.

The chain has TRBV11-2 and TRBJ2-7; 9 bases are a match to TRBD1. Trimming at V came to 5 bases and at J to 3 bases, leaving 8 bases not matched to a gene. CDR3 length equals 15 residues. CDR1 SGHAT and CDR2 FQNNGV come from the germline V gene. The CDR3, as DNA: TGTGCCAGCAGCCGAACAGGGGGCGGTATCTACGAGCAGTACTTC. Translation: CASSRTGGGIYEQYF.

Of note for this clone: The sample holds other DNA sequences that translate to the same CDR3. V gene TRBV5-1 combines with J gene TRBJ2-3, with D uncertain. V was trimmed by 7 bases and J by 0 bases, leaving 9 bases between them. The CDR3 contains 13 residues. The V gene's germline CDR1 is SGHRS and CDR2 YFSETQ. This CDR3 is CASGRTSTDTQYF. The CDR3 DNA reads TGCGCCAGCGGACGGACGAGCACAGATACGCAGTATTTT.

The chain recombines TRBV18 with TRBJ1-4, with TRBD1 matching 7 bases. CDR3 length: 16 residues. The trim removed 4 bases at V and 6 bases at J, leaving 11 bases unmatched. Germline V gene data show CDR1 as KGHSH and CDR2 as LQKENI. The CDR3 DNA follows: TGTGCCAGCTCACATTCGAATACAGGGGTTGATGAAAAACTGTTTTTT. It translates to CASSHSNTGVDEKLFF.

The chain employs TRBV2 and TRBJ2-7; tentatively, D is TRBD1 or TRBD2 (5 bases each). The CDR3 is made up of 16 amino acids. Per the germline V gene, CDR1 is SNHLY and CDR2 is FYNNEI. Trimming removed 6 bases at V and 3 bases at J, with 21 bases between. This chain's CDR3 is CASRGRLGTAYYEQYF. The CDR3 region has the DNA TGTGCCAGCAGGGGAAGATTAGGGACCGCGTACTACGAGCAGTACTTC.

The chain carries TRBV2 and TRBJ1-5, with D possibly matching TRBD1 (5 bases). Germline V gene lookup returns CDR1 SNHLY and CDR2 FYNNEI. The CDR3 is 14 amino acids. The V end was cut by 7 bases, the J end by 2 bases, with 12 bases between. In DNA form, the CDR3 reads TGTGCCAGCAATAGGGGTGTCGGCAATCAGCCCCAGCATTTT. Protein product: CASNRGVGNQPQHF.

This clone was recorded only once. V is TRBV28 and J is TRBJ1-2, with a weak D call TRBD1 (6 bases). The CDR3 has 16 residues. Germline V gene data show CDR1 as MDHEN and CDR2 as SYDVKM. The V end was cut by 6 bases, the J end by 6 bases, with 23 bases between. In nucleotides, the CDR3 is TGTGCCAGCAGGGCCCAGGGGAGGTTGTATCTAAATGGCTACACCTTC. Translation gives CASRAQGRLYLNGYTF.

The CDR3 spells CASGLTTTSGSSYEQYF. The CDR3 bases are TGTGCTAGTGGTTTGACCACTACTAGCGGGAGCTCCTACGAGCAGTACTTC. V is TRBV12-5 and J is TRBJ2-7; 11 bases match TRBD2. The length of the CDR3 is 17 residues. J was trimmed by 0 bases and V by 2 bases; bases with no gene match: 6. From germline, CDR1 is LGHNT and CDR2 FRNRAP.

The count of this clone is one. The chain carries TRBV9 and TRBJ1-2; D uncertain. The CDR3 contains 13 residues. CDR1 is SGDLS, CDR2 YYNGEE, per germline. The germline V and J ends were trimmed by 3 bases and 3 bases, with 9 bases remaining between them. The CDR3 region is CASSGTADYGYTF. CDR3 DNA sequence: TGTGCCAGCAGCGGAACAGCGGACTATGGCTACACCTTC.

This chain connects TRBV19 to TRBJ2-3; D unclear. The CDR3 runs 14 residues. CDR1 and CDR2 (germline): LNHDA, SQIVND (reference sequence). With 3 bases removed from V and 4 bases from J, the gap between germline ends came to 11 bases. CDR3: CASSMILGADTQYF. CDR3 bases: TGTGCCAGTAGTATGATCTTAGGCGCAGATACGCAGTATTTT.